This passage covers 21 T cell receptor beta chains from one sample sequenced in a study of CD8 T cells in Susac syndrome (dated by TCRdb to between 2018 and 2021). The library came from the immunoSEQ multiplex PCR assay. RNA was extracted using the RNeasy kit, and about 0.45 to 1 ug of the RNA was reverse transcribed with random hexamers. TCRdb reprocessing: public reads trimmed at Q25 with fastp, clones called with MiXCR, in-frame beta chains kept. Rows with one shared CDR3 protein collapse into an entry with the most common genes and DNA. The sample table shows 95,000 to 150,000 distinct CDR3 sequences, and 95% to 96% are seen once. The ten largest clones add up to less than 0.15% of the sample. Sequences were obtained from CD4+ T cells from PBMCs. These receptors were obtained from a human donor with Susac syndrome.

J is TRBJ1-2 and V is TRBV28; maybe TRBD1 (5 bases). The CDR3 runs to 14 residues. Germline V gene sequence: CDR1 MDHEN, CDR2 SYDVKM. V was clipped by 3 bases and J by 8 bases, with 16 bases between them. The CDR3 sequence: CASSFREQVEGYTF. Here the CDR3 DNA reads TGTGCCAGCAGTTTTCGGGAACAGGTCGAAGGCTACACCTTC.

The chain joins TRBV20-1 to TRBJ2-3; D not certain. V was clipped by 5 bases and J by 0 bases, with 12 bases between them. Germline V gives CDR1 DFQATT, CDR2 SNEGSKA (reference sequence). The CDR3 runs to 14 residues. CDR3 region: CSADSPWSTDTQYF. CDR3 DNA sequence: TGCAGTGCTGATTCCCCGTGGAGCACAGATACGCAGTATTTT.

This clonotype was picked up a small number of times. V is TRBV5-6 and J is TRBJ2-3; TRBD1 matches at 7 bases. Trimming cost V 0 bases and J 4 bases; bases outside gene matches: 2. This CDR3 has 14 amino acids. The germline CDR1 and CDR2 sequences are SGHDT and YYEEEE. The CDR3, as DNA: TGTGCCAGCAGCTTGGGACAGGGCGCAGATACGCAGTATTTT. This translates into CASSLGQGADTQYF.

The V and J genes are TRBV29-1 and TRBJ2-7; 8 bases are a match to TRBD1. The CDR3 has 13 residues. Trimming took 4 bases from V and 2 from J; bases not matched to a gene: 4. Per germline, CDR1 SQVTM and CDR2 ANQGSEA. CDR3 residues: CSVGQGPAYEQYF. The CDR3 region has the DNA TGCAGCGTTGGACAGGGGCCTGCCTACGAGCAGTACTTC.

V and J are TRBV6-5 and TRBJ2-7; the match to TRBD2 covers 7 bases. V gave up 0 bases and J gave up 2 bases; unmatched junction bases: 7. Germline values: CDR1 MNHEY, CDR2 SVGAGI. The CDR3 is 16 amino acids. In nucleotides, the CDR3 is TGTGCCAGCAGTTACTCGGGTAGCGGGCGTACCTACGAGCAGTACTTC. The encoded protein is CASSYSGSGRTYEQYF.

The chain is built from TRBV7-9 and TRBJ1-1; 8 nucleotides align to TRBD1. Trimming cost V 8 bases and J 10 bases; bases outside gene matches: 12. Germline lookup yields CDR1 SEHNR and CDR2 FQNEAQ (reference sequence). This CDR3 is 13 amino acids long. CDR3 nucleotide sequence: TGTGCCAGCGGGTCTCAGGGGGCCTTCGGAGCTTTCTTT. It encodes CASGSQGAFGAFF.

The rearrangement links TRBV11-2 to TRBJ2-1; 14 bases match TRBD2. V lost 0 bases and J lost 4; bases outside the gene matches: 8. The length of the CDR3 is 19 residues. Germline V CDR1 and CDR2: SGHAT, FQNNGV. This CDR3 reads CASSLDPTSGRVGYNEQFF. Here the CDR3 DNA reads TGTGCCAGCAGCTTAGACCCGACTAGCGGGAGGGTGGGGTACAATGAGCAGTTCTTC.

The chain combines TRBV30 with TRBJ2-5; unclear D gene. CDR3 length: 15 residues. Germline assignment: CDR1 GTSNPN and CDR2 SVGIG (reference sequence). Trimming pared 0 bases from V and 0 bases from J, leaving 11 bases between. CDR3 loop: CAWSVRVGNQETQYF. CDR3 DNA sequence: TGTGCCTGGAGTGTACGAGTTGGGAACCAAGAGACCCAGTACTTC.

The chain joins TRBV30 to TRBJ2-3; the D is unclear. This CDR3 region has 12 residues. Trimming removed 4 bases at V and 0 bases at J, with 5 bases between. Looked up from germline, CDR1 is GTSNPN and CDR2 is SVGIG (reference sequence). For the CDR3, the DNA is TGTGCCTGGACGATTAGCACAGATACGCAGTATTTT. Its protein is CAWTISTDTQYF.

The chain links TRBV20-1 to TRBJ1-4; D might be TRBD1 (6 bases). Germline V gene sequence: CDR1 DFQATT, CDR2 SNEGSKA (reference sequence). CDR3 length: 14 residues. Trimming pared 2 bases from V and 6 bases from J, leaving 13 bases between. This chain's CDR3 is CSARRRGRDEKLFF. Written as DNA, the CDR3 is TGCAGTGCTAGACGGAGGGGGAGGGATGAAAAACTGTTTTTT.

The chain has TRBV20-1 and TRBJ2-2; no clear D gene. V was pared by 0 bases and J by 0 bases, with 2 bases between. The germline CDR1 and CDR2 sequences are DFQATT and SNEGSKA (reference sequence). The CDR3 sequence is 13 residues long. The CDR3 here is CSARDANTGELFF. The CDR3 nucleotides read TGCAGTGCTAGAGACGCGAACACCGGGGAGCTGTTTTTT.

This clonotype was seen just once. This chain uses TRBV24-1 with TRBJ2-3; no clear D gene. CDR1 and CDR2 (germline): KGHDR, SFDVKD. The CDR3 extends over 12 amino acids. V was shortened by 4 bases and J by 8 bases, with 9 bases between the two germline ends. CDR3 DNA: TGTGCCACCAGTGAAAGGATTGGTACGCAGTATTTT. Encoded protein: CATSERIGTQYF.

This chain uses TRBV18 with TRBJ2-3, with a weak D call TRBD2 (6 bases). CDR3 length equals 15 residues. V was pared by 2 bases and J by 0 bases, with 9 bases between. The germline V gene encodes CDR1 KGHSH and CDR2 LQKENI. The CDR3 DNA is TGTGCCAGCTCACCAACGGGAGTAAGCACAGATACGCAGTATTTT. It yields the protein CASSPTGVSTDTQYF.

This chain connects TRBV27 to TRBJ2-4; 11 positions match TRBD2. Germline V gene lookup returns CDR1 MNHEY and CDR2 SMNVEV (reference sequence). The CDR3 has 16 amino acids. V shed 1 base, J shed 3 bases, and the junction held 2 bases outside the gene matches. The CDR3 region has the DNA TGTGCCAGCAGTTTATTAACTAGCGGGAGCAAAAACATTCAGTACTTC. This codes for CASSLLTSGSKNIQYF.

The rearrangement links TRBV24-1 to TRBJ2-4, with 8 bases lining up with TRBD1. Looked up from germline, CDR1 is KGHDR and CDR2 is SFDVKD. V gave up 4 bases and J gave up 7 bases; unmatched junction bases: 5. CDR3 length: 14 residues. The CDR3 protein is CATSDSRTGNIQYF. The CDR3 coding sequence is TGTGCCACCAGTGACTCACGGACAGGGAACATTCAGTACTTC.

As for this clonotype: An end of the junction does not agree with germline; a read error may underlie this. This chain joins TRBV7-7 and TRBJ2-5, with 8 bases identical to TRBD2. Germline CDR1 reads SSHAT; CDR2 reads FNYEAQ (reference sequence). The CDR3 spans 13 residues. The CDR3, as DNA: TGTGCTAGCAGCGGGGCTAGCGGGCGGACCCAGTACTTC. This gives the protein CASSGASGRTQYF.

This chain joins TRBV20-1 and TRBJ1-2, with D perhaps matching TRBD1 (6 bases). V lost 6 bases, J lost 4 bases, and 15 bases lay in between. Germline V lookup: CDR1 DFQATT, CDR2 SNEGSKA (reference sequence). The CDR3 is made up of 13 amino acids. The CDR3 region is CSALWGGGYGYTF. The CDR3 region has the DNA TGCAGTGCCTTGTGGGGGGGCGGCTATGGCTACACCTTC.

In this sample, this clonotype turned up once. The V gene is TRBV20-1, the J gene TRBJ2-7; D not certain. The CDR3 totals 12 residues. CDR1 and CDR2 from the germline V gene are DFQATT and SNEGSKA (reference sequence). Trimming took 3 bases from V and 2 from J, leaving 8 bases between them. DNA for the CDR3: TGCAGTGCTAGCTCCTCGACCTACGAGCAGTACTTC. Translated, it gives CSASSSTYEQYF.

The chain uses TRBV6-1 and TRBJ1-5, with TRBD1 as a possible D gene (5 bases). The germline gives CDR1 MNHNS, CDR2 SASEGT. The CDR3 spans 15 residues. The V end was cut by 0 bases, the J end by 5 bases, with 11 bases between. CDR3 DNA: TGTGCCAGCAGTGAAGCGCCAATGGGGGATCAGCCCCAGCATTTT. Encoded protein: CASSEAPMGDQPQHF.

V usage is TRBV5-1 and J usage is TRBJ2-1, with D possibly being TRBD1 (5 bases). V shed 0 bases and J shed 3 bases, with 10 bases lying between them. Germline V gene lookup returns CDR1 SGHRS and CDR2 YFSETQ. This CDR3 spans 15 amino acids. DNA for the CDR3: TGCGCCAGCAGCTTGGCGGCAGGGAACTACAATGAGCAGTTCTTC. It codes for CASSLAAGNYNEQFF.

The chain carries TRBV6-5 and TRBJ2-1; possibly TRBD1 or TRBD2 for D (5 bases each). V was trimmed by 8 bases and J by 8 bases, leaving 13 bases between them. Germline-derived CDR1 and CDR2 are MNHEY and SVGAGI. The CDR3 loop spans 12 amino acids. Here the CDR3 DNA reads TGTGCCAGCCGGGACCGAAACGATGAGCAGTTCTTC. Translated: CASRDRNDEQFF.